This T cell receptor beta chain comes out of a study of control samples from healthy donors and cancer patients. TCRdb keeps only in-frame clones here, not all; method: immunoSEQ multiplex PCR. The profile shows 150,000 or so clones, almost 90% of them singletons. V lost 4 bases and J lost 1, with 20 bases in between. Germline CDR1 reads SGHVS; CDR2 reads FQNEAQ. This CDR3 is 18 amino acids long. Sequencing input: blood. The chain joins TRBV7-8 to TRBJ1-5; weak D call: TRBD1 (6 bases). This clonotype was sampled from a woman in her twenties or thirties in good health. The CDR3 nucleotides read TGTGCCAGCAGCTCCTACAAGGGGGGTCGGAAGAGCAATCAGCCCCAGCATTTT. It encodes CASSSYKGGRKSNQPQHF. Full variable domain (outside the CDR3, taken from reference TRBV7-8 and TRBJ1-5): GAGVSQSPRYKVAKRGQDVALRCDPISGHVSLFWYQQALGQGPEFLTYFQNEAQLDKSGLPSDRFFAERPEGSVSTLKIQRTQQEDSAVYLCASSSYKGGRKSNQPQHFGDGTRLSIL.